This TCR beta chain was captured by sequencing in a study of CD8+CD57+ T cells in acquired aplastic anemia (dated by TCRdb to 2017 to 2018). Background on the whole study: A mean of about 3.2 ug of DNA, ranging from roughly 0.17 to 30 ug, was extracted from sorted CD4+ and CD8+ cells. For healthy donor samples, the average read count was around 10 million for CD4+ cells and roughly 12 million for CD8+ cells.

Genomic DNA served as template for TCR beta VDJ combination and CDR3 sequence profiling. TCR repertoire sequencing was run on an Illumina HiSeq 2000. As for the authors' bioinformatics: TRBV/TRBJ rearrangement plots, CDR3 size and DJ length profiles, and Simpson's diversity index were used to evaluate the repertoires. Whichever DNA sequence was most abundant in the deep sequencing data was defined as the immunodominant clone. CDR3 amino acid sequences were screened for sharing across subjects and compared with published repertoires and the VDJdb database. TCRdb reprocessed the public reads (quality trimming at Q25 with fastp, clone calling with MiXCR) and kept in-frame beta chains. Duplicate CDR3 protein sequences are folded into a single record with the most common DNA and genes. The V and J calls and clone size are TCRdb's, not the authors'. The sample table records about 190,000 distinct CDR3 sequences; about half of these occur just once. The ten largest clones take up about 15% of the sample.

V is cut back by 2 bases and J by 2 bases, with 1 base in the junction unmatched. CDR1 and CDR2, per the germline V gene, are MDHEN and SYDVKM. The CDR3 sequence holds 14 residues, the cysteine and phenylalanine included. Kept here is only the CDR3 DNA, which spans 42 bases and is read in frame from base 1. TCR repertoires of sorted CD4+ and CD8+ blood T cells from severe aplastic anemia patients and healthy subjects were deep-sequenced in the study. Ficoll-Paque density gradient centrifugation was used to isolate peripheral blood mononuclear cells. CD4+ and CD8+ T cells were sorted by FACS or magnetic beads before DNA extraction. The paper's findings and limits, for the study overall: Between patients and healthy controls, no significant difference in CD8+ Simpson's diversity was found (P=0.060). Twenty-nine CD8+ CDR3 sequences were shared between patients and controls but appeared highly expressed in patients and within their immunodominant clones.

In its sample, this clonotype was seen many times. Its antigen remains undetermined. Nothing much larger sits one base from this clone, and base qualities are not available. Recombination connected TRBV28 to TRBJ1-2; TRBD1 matches 8 bases in the middle. This sequence originates from a human donor in good health, serving as a control. The sequencing input was sorted CD4+, CD8+, or CD8+CD57+ T cells (not recorded which) from PBMCs. The CDR3 region reads CASSLNRGNYGYTF. The DNA is as follows: TGTGCCAGCAGTTTAAACAGGGGGAACTATGGCTACACCTTC.